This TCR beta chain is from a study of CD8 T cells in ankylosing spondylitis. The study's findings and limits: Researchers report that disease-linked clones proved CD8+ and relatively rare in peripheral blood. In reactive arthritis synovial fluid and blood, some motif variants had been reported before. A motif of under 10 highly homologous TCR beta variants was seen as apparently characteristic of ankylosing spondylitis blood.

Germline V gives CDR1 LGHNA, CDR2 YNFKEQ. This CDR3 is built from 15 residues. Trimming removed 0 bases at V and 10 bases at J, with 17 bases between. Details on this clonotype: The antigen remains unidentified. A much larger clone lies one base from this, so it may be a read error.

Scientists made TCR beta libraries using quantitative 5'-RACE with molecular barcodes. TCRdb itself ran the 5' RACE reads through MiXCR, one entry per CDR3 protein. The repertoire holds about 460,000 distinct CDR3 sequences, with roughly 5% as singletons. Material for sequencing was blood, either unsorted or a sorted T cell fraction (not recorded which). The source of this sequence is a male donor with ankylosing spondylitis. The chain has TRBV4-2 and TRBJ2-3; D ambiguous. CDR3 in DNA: TGTGCCAGCAGCCAAGATCCAAGCGCCTTGGATCCGCAGTATTTT. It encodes CASSQDPSALDPQYF.